This T cell receptor beta chain was sequenced in a study of blood T cells in healthy people across ages. Study outcomes and limitations: Donor CMV infection status was unknown, possibly confounding age-related changes in expanded clonotypes. Per million T cells, the diversity of TCR beta decreased roughly linearly as age advanced. Reliance upon unsorted PBMCs precluded definitive naive versus antigen-experienced comparison.

Combining a sample-barcoded 5' primer with a J-beta primer mix, a second PCR ran for roughly 7 to 12 cycles. TCRdb recomputed calls from the 5' RACE reads with MiXCR, one row per CDR3 protein. The sample has some 1,500,000 distinct CDR3 sequences, 40% to 45% seen once. RNA extraction gave at least 5.5 micrograms of total RNA per sample. Remarks on this clonotype: Its antigen is unknown.

The TCR originated in a woman between 18 and 29 years old in good health. Sequencing used blood.

Here the CDR3 DNA reads TGTGCCAGCAGTGACGGCGGGGGTGCCCCCTATGGCTACACCTTC. Its protein product is CASSDGGGAPYGYTF. V usage is TRBV25-1 and J usage is TRBJ1-2; tentative D call: TRBD1 (5 bases). CDR1 is MGHDK and CDR2 is SYGVNS in the germline V gene. The ends were cut back, 3 bases at V and 4 bases at J, with 15 bases in the middle. This CDR3 region has 15 residues.